These 26 T cell receptor beta chains were sequenced from one sample in a study of identical twins. TCRdb analysed the 5' RACE reads with MiXCR anew, one entry per CDR3 protein. The sample lists hundreds of thousands of distinct CDR3 sequences; roughly 6% were seen once. Sequencing input: naive T cells sorted from blood. These TCRs come from a young man in good health.

The V gene is TRBV20-1, the J gene TRBJ1-2; 8 bases are shared with TRBD1. Germline CDR1 and CDR2: DFQATT and SNEGSKA (reference sequence). The CDR3 covers 14 residues. The junction had 6 bases not matched to a gene; V was cut back by 3 bases and J by 3 bases. The CDR3 loop is CSASGTGKYYGYTF. CDR3 DNA: TGCAGTGCTAGCGGGACAGGCAAATACTATGGCTACACCTTC.

This clonotype was detected ten times or more. The chain couples TRBV5-1 to TRBJ2-7; the D gene is possibly TRBD2 (6 bases). Germline CDR1 and CDR2: SGHRS and YFSETQ. The CDR3 is made up of 13 amino acids. The germline V and J ends were trimmed by 0 bases and 9 bases, with 13 bases remaining between them. CDR3 nucleotide sequence: TGCGCCAGCAGCTTGGGCGGAGGGGAACGGCAGTACGTC. This translates into CASSLGGGERQYV.

This clonotype was counted between two and nine times. The chain recombines TRBV20-1 with TRBJ2-5; D remains ambiguous. CDR1 and CDR2 from the germline V gene are DFQATT and SNEGSKA (reference sequence). The CDR3 length is 13 residues. Trimming left V 5 bases short and J 3 bases short, with 13 bases between. CDR3 amino acids: CSALYTGKETQYF. The CDR3 bases are TGCAGTGCTTTATACACTGGGAAAGAGACCCAGTACTTC.

The chain joins TRBV11-2 to TRBJ1-1; D gene unclear. V was clipped by 3 bases and J by 5 bases, with 4 bases between them. Germline loops: CDR1 SGHAT, CDR2 FQNNGV. The CDR3 is 11 residues long. The CDR3 bases are TGTGCCAGCAGCTTCGAGACTGAAGCTTTCTTT. Translation: CASSFETEAFF.

This clonotype showed up many times. The V call is TRBV5-1, the J call TRBJ1-4; no definite D call. Germline V CDR1 and CDR2: SGHRS, YFSETQ. This CDR3 comprises 16 residues. The V gene lost 0 bases and the J gene lost 0 bases, with 9 bases spanning the gap. The CDR3 nucleotides read TGCGCCAGCAGCTTGGCCTCGTTTGCAACTAATGAAAAACTGTTTTTT. Translation: CASSLASFATNEKLFF. Based on the CDR3 plus reference TRBV5-1 and TRBJ1-4, the full variable domain is KAGVTQTPRYLIKTRGQQVTLSCSPISGHRSVSWYQQTPGQGLQFLFEYFSETQRNKGNFPGRFSGRQFSNSRSEMNVSTLELGDSALYLCASSLASFATNEKLFFGSGTQLSVL.

This clonotype was picked up a small number of times. This chain uses TRBV12-3 or TRBV12-4 with TRBJ1-2; no clear D gene. The CDR3 spans 13 residues. Between the trimmed V and J ends, which lost 6 bases and 3 bases, there was a span of 11 bases. CDR3 protein: CASRGGQYYGYTF. The CDR3 DNA sequence: TGTGCCAGCAGAGGTGGCCAATACTATGGCTACACCTTC.

J is TRBJ2-3 and V is TRBV7-2; possibly TRBD1 for D (6 bases). This CDR3 is built from 15 residues. Germline assignment: CDR1 SGHTA and CDR2 FQGNSA. V was trimmed by 5 bases and J by 8 bases, leaving 20 bases between them. CDR3 nucleotide sequence: TGTGCCAGCAGCCAAAGCCCCAGGGGACCGGGTACGCAGTATTTT. It translates to CASSQSPRGPGTQYF.

This clonotype was found many times. The chain uses TRBV12-3 or TRBV12-4 and TRBJ2-1; 7 positions match TRBD1. J lost 6 bases, V lost 6 bases, and 5 bases had no gene match. The CDR3 is 13 residues long. The CDR3 sequence is CASRVGQVNEQFF. CDR3 coding DNA: TGTGCCAGCAGAGTCGGACAGGTCAATGAGCAGTTCTTC.

The chain couples TRBV20-1 to TRBJ2-1; D gene uncertain. The CDR3 runs 10 residues. The ends were cut back, 4 bases at V and 6 bases at J, with 4 bases in the middle. In germline, CDR1 is DFQATT, CDR2 SNEGSKA (reference sequence). The CDR3 nucleotides read TGCAGTGCTAAGATCAATGAGCAGTTCTTC. It yields the protein CSAKINEQFF.

This clonotype has at least ten counts. The chain recombines TRBV20-1 with TRBJ1-2; D possibly corresponds to TRBD1 (5 bases). The CDR3 extends over 15 amino acids. From germline, CDR1 is DFQATT and CDR2 SNEGSKA (reference sequence). The V and J ends lost 3 bases and 4 bases respectively, with 18 bases between them. As DNA, the CDR3 is TGCAGTGCTAGCCCCTCAAGACAGCCGGTCTATGGCTACACCTTC. It translates to CSASPSRQPVYGYTF.

This clonotype appeared a few times. This chain uses TRBV6-1 with TRBJ2-6, with 8 bases identical to TRBD1. CDR1 MNHNS and CDR2 SASEGT come from the germline V gene. This CDR3 region has 18 residues. V trimming: 5 bases; J trimming: 0 bases; junction bases outside the gene matches: 9. CDR3 in amino acids: CASSRPTGVISGANVLTF. CDR3 DNA sequence: TGTGCCAGCAGTCGCCCGACAGGGGTTATCTCTGGGGCCAACGTCCTGACTTTC.

At least ten counts were recorded for this clonotype. The V and J genes are TRBV10-2 and TRBJ2-1; TRBD1 might be the D (8 bases). CDR3 length: 15 residues. Germline V lookup: CDR1 WSHSY, CDR2 SAAADI. V dropped 2 bases and J dropped 8 bases, with 16 bases sitting between them. The CDR3 DNA follows: TGCGCCAGCAGTGAGGGACAGGGAGGGAATCATGAGCAGTTCTTC. It translates to CASSEGQGGNHEQFF.

This clonotype showed up just a few times. The chain has TRBV5-1 and TRBJ1-2; D is perhaps TRBD1 (6 bases). The V gene lost 1 base and the J gene lost 3 bases, with 13 bases spanning the gap. Germline V gene data show CDR1 as SGHRS and CDR2 as YFSETQ. The CDR3 consists of 15 residues. As DNA, the CDR3 is TGCGCCAGCAGCTTGTCACAGGGAGGGGACTATGGCTACACCTTC. It codes for CASSLSQGGDYGYTF.

This clonotype turned up a few times. The chain links TRBV30 to TRBJ1-1; D is perhaps TRBD1 (6 bases). Trimming removed 4 bases from V and 2 bases from J, with 11 bases in between. The CDR3 contains 13 residues. Germline loops: CDR1 GTSNPN, CDR2 SVGIG (reference sequence). The CDR3 loop is CAWKGGANTEAFF. The CDR3 DNA reads as TGTGCCTGGAAGGGGGGGGCCAACACTGAAGCTTTCTTT.

This clonotype has ten or more counts. This sequence joins TRBV29-1 and TRBJ1-1; the match to TRBD1 covers 9 bases. There are 12 residues in the CDR3. With 7 bases clipped from V and 4 bases from J, the junction kept 4 bases outside the gene matches. CDR1 is SQVTM and CDR2 is ANQGSEA in the germline V gene. CDR3 DNA: TGCAGCGCGCTGACAGGGGGCACTGAAGCTTTCTTT. Residues: CSALTGGTEAFF.

The sample holds many counts of this clonotype. CDR3 sequence reads: CASSYSEVNTEAFF. The CDR3 DNA reads TGTGCCAGCAGTTACTCAGAGGTGAACACTGAAGCTTTCTTT. The V call is TRBV6-5, the J call TRBJ1-1, with no clear D. The CDR3 is 14 amino acids. The germline V and J ends were trimmed by 0 bases and 0 bases, with 5 bases remaining between them. Germline V gives CDR1 MNHEY, CDR2 SVGAGI.

This rearrangement joins TRBV7-8 to TRBJ2-2, with D perhaps TRBD2 (7 bases). With 1 base removed from V and 2 bases from J, the gap between germline ends came to 11 bases. The CDR3 extends over 16 amino acids. CDR1 and CDR2 (germline): SGHVS, FQNEAQ. For the CDR3, the DNA is TGTGCCAGCAGCTTAGTGGGGGGGCTTAACACCGGGGAGCTGTTTTTT. Translation gives CASSLVGGLNTGELFF.

This clonotype turned up a few times. J is TRBJ1-4 and V is TRBV10-3; 8 nucleotides align to TRBD1. Unmatched junction bases numbered 5, after V lost 6 bases and J lost 8 bases. Germline values: CDR1 ENHRY, CDR2 SYGVKD. The CDR3 length is 13 residues. CDR3 amino acids: CAISGTGGEKLFF. CDR3 bases: TGTGCCATCAGCGGGACAGGAGGGGAAAAACTGTTTTTT.

Comments on this clonotype: This may come from a read error, since a much larger clone is one base off. CDR3 protein: CSARDICNSGNTIYF. The CDR3 coding sequence is TGCAGTGCTAGAGACATATGCAACTCTGGAAACACCATATATTTT. The chain has TRBV20-1 and TRBJ1-3, with D unresolved. Per germline, CDR1 DFQATT and CDR2 SNEGSKA (reference sequence). V lost 0 bases and J 0 bases, leaving 9 bases between the germline ends. The CDR3 is 15 residues long.

This clonotype was counted many times. The chain uses TRBV2 and TRBJ2-1; TRBD2 agrees at 10 bases. This CDR3 contains 13 residues. The ends lost 7 bases at V and 6 bases at J; junction bases unmatched: 3. Per the germline V gene, CDR1 is SNHLY and CDR2 is FYNNEI. In DNA form, the CDR3 reads TGTGCCAGCAAAGGGACTAGCGTCAATGAGCAGTTCTTC. It specifies CASKGTSVNEQFF. The variable domain in full, with the rest retrieved from reference TRBV2 and TRBJ2-1, is EPEVTQTPSHQVTQMGQEVILRCVPISNHLYFYWYRQILGQKVEFLVSFYNNEISEKSEIFDDQFSVERPDGSNFTLKIRSTKLEDSAMYFCASKGTSVNEQFFGPGTRLTVL.

The chain employs TRBV20-1 and TRBJ2-4; the D call may be TRBD1 or TRBD2 (5 bases each). The length of the CDR3 is 16 residues. The V end was cut by 5 bases, the J end by 0 bases, with 17 bases between. Germline V gene data show CDR1 as DFQATT and CDR2 as SNEGSKA (reference sequence). CDR3 DNA: TGCAGTGCTGGGGACCCTAGGGGTTTAGCCAAAAACATTCAGTACTTC. This encodes CSAGDPRGLAKNIQYF.

This clonotype was seen ten or more times. This sequence joins TRBV12-5 and TRBJ2-1, with 7 bases lining up with TRBD1. This CDR3 comprises 13 residues. In germline, CDR1 is LGHNT, CDR2 FRNRAP. V lost 6 bases and J lost 6; bases outside the gene matches: 5. The chain's CDR3 is CASGLRQGNEQFF. The CDR3 bases are TGTGCTAGTGGCCTCCGACAGGGCAATGAGCAGTTCTTC.

This clonotype was seen at least ten times. The CDR3 region has the DNA TGTGCCAGCAGCTTTTCAGCGGAAGAAACCCAAGAGACCCAGTACTTC. Amino acids: CASSFSAEETQETQYF. This chain links TRBV13 with TRBJ2-5; possibly TRBD2 for D (5 bases). This CDR3 contains 16 residues. CDR1 and CDR2 (germline): PRHDT, FYEKMQ (reference sequence). V shed 3 bases and J shed 1 base, with 15 bases lying between them.

This clonotype has just a few counts. V and J are TRBV20-1 and TRBJ2-1; TRBD2 agrees at 10 bases. V lost 3 bases and J lost 6; bases outside the gene matches: 8. The CDR3 loop spans 15 amino acids. Germline V CDR1 and CDR2: DFQATT, SNEGSKA (reference sequence). CDR3 sequence: CSARYTSGIANEQFF. The CDR3 DNA is TGCAGTGCTAGGTATACTAGCGGGATTGCCAATGAGCAGTTCTTC.

The J gene is TRBJ2-4, the V gene TRBV10-3; possibly TRBD2 for D (6 bases). Germline loops: CDR1 ENHRY, CDR2 SYGVKD. The CDR3 length is 14 residues. Trimming pared 2 bases from V and 3 bases from J, leaving 8 bases between. This chain's CDR3 is CAISERDFKNIQYF. The CDR3 bases are TGTGCCATCAGTGAGCGGGACTTCAAAAACATTCAGTACTTC.

This clonotype occurred many times. The J gene is TRBJ2-7, the V gene TRBV12-3 or TRBV12-4; unclear D gene. V lost 6 bases and J 3 bases, leaving 6 bases between the germline ends. CDR3 length: 11 amino acids. In DNA form, the CDR3 reads TGTGCCAGCAGCCCCGGCTACGAGCAGTACGTC. It yields the protein CASSPGYEQYV.